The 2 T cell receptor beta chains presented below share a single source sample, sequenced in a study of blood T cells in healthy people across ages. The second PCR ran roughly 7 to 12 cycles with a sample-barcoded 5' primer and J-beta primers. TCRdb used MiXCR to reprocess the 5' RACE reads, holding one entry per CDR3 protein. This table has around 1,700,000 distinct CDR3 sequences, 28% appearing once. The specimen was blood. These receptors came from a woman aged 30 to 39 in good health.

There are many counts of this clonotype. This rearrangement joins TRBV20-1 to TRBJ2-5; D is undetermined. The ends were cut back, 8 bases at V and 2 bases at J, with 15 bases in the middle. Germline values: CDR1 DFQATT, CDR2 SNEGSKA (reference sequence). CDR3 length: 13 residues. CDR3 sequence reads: CSFPFSPQETQYF. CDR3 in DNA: TGCAGTTTCCCCTTCTCCCCACAAGAGACCCAGTACTTC.

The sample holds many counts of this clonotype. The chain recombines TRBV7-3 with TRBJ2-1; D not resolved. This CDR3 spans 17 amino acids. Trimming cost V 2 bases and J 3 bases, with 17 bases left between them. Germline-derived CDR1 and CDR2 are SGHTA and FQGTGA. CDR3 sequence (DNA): TGTGCCAGCAGCTTATCCGGGTCGGCAGAAAACTACAATGAGCAGTTCTTC. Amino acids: CASSLSGSAENYNEQFF.